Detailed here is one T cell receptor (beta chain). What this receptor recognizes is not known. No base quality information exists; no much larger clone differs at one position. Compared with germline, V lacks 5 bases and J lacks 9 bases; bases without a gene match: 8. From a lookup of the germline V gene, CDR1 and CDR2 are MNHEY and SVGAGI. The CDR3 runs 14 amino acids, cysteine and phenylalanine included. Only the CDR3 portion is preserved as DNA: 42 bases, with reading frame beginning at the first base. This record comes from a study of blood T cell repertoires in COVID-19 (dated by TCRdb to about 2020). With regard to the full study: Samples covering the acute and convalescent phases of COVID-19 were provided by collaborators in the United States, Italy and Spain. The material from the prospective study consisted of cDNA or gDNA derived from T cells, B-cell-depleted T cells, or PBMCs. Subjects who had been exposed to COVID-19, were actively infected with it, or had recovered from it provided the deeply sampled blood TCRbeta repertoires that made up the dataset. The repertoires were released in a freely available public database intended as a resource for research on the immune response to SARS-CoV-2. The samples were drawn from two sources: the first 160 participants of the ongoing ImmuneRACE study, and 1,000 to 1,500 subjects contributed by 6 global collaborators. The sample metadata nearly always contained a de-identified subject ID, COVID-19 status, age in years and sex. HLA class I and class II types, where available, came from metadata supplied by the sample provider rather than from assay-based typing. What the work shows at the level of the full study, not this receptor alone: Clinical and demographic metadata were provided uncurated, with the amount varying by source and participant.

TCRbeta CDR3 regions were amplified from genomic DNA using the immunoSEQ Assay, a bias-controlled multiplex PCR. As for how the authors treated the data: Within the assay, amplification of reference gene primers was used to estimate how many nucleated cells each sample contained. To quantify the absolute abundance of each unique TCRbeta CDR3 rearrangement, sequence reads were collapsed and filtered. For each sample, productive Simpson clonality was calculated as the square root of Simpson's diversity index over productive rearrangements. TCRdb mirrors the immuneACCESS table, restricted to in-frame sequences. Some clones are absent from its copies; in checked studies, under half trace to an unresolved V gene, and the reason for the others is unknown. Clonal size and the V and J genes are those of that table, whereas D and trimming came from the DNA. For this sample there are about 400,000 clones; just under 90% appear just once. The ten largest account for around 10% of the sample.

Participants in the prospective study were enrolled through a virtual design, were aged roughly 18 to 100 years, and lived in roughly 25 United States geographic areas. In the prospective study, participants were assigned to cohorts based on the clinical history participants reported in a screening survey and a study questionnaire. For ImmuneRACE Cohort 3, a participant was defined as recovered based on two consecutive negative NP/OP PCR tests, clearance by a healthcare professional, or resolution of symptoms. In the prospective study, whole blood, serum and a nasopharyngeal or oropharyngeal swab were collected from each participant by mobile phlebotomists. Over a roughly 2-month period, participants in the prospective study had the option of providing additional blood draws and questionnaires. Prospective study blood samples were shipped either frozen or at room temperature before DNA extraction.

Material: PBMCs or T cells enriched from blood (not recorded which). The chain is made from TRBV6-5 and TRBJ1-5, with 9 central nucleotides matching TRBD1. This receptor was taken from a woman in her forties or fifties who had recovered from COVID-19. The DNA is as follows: TGTGCCAGCAGTCTGGGACAGGGTGGGCGGCCCCAGCATTTT. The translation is CASSLGQGGRPQHF.